This T cell receptor beta chain is from a study of OX40 agonist ivuxolimab in advanced cancers. A remark on this clone: What it recognizes is unknown.

This CDR3 comprises 14 residues. Germline CDR1 and CDR2: LNHDA and SQIVND (reference sequence). V was clipped by 4 bases and J by 2 bases, with 11 bases between them. Study findings and constraints: Low normalized T-cell clonal expansion was additionally recorded for some nonresponders.

The data were produced by immunoSEQ multiplex PCR, yet TCRdb's version contains in-frame clones alone and is incomplete. The sample includes 65,000 to 90,000 clones, 85% of them seen just once. This sequence joins TRBV19 and TRBJ1-1; D uncertain. Sequencing used CD4+ or CD8+ T cells sorted from blood, obtained in a trial of the OX40 agonist ivuxolimab. The receptor was derived from an adult with an advanced solid tumor such as melanoma, head and neck, liver or kidney cancer. The CDR3 reads CASSNTRTNTEAFF. The CDR3 bases are TGTGCCAGTAGTAATACAAGAACTAACACTGAAGCTTTCTTT.